Listed below are T cell receptor beta chains from one sample, sequenced in a study of cytomegalovirus exposure and HLA in healthy donors. The data were produced by immunoSEQ multiplex PCR, yet TCRdb's version contains in-frame clones alone and is incomplete. The data show roughly 150,000 clones, around 84% seen once. The sample taken for sequencing was PBMCs. Receptors were obtained from a boy aged 2 to 10 in good health and CMV-seronegative. CDR3s include the opening cysteine and the closing phenylalanine or tryptophan. A D gene is named only where the DNA matches it firmly. Not all rows give a size; the values are once, few, many and, for expanded clones, a class.

TRBJ1-2	TRBV18	.	TRBD1	TGTGCCAGCTCACGGACAGGGGTGGATTATGGCTACACCTTC	CASSRTGVDYGYTF
TRBJ2-1	TRBV6-5	few	TRBD2	TGTGCCAGCAGTTTAGTAGCGGGGAGTCCCTACAATGAGCAGTTCTTC	CASSLVAGSPYNEQFF
TRBJ1-5	TRBV28	.	.	TGTGCCAGCAGCCCAGGGGAACTTTATAGCAATCAGCCCCAGCATTTT	CASSPGELYSNQPQHF
TRBJ1-1	TRBV19	.	.	TGTGCCAGTAGTACCGGTGCCGTCATGAACACTGAAGCTTTCTTT	CASSTGAVMNTEAFF
TRBJ2-7	TRBV7-3	.	TRBD2	TGTGCCAGCAGCGACGGACTAGTCGGCTACGAGCAGTACTTC	CASSDGLVGYEQYF
TRBJ2-2	TRBV5-1	.	.	TGCGCCAGCAGCTTGGCCGGCGTCGGAGGGACCGGGGAGCTGTTTTTT	CASSLAGVGGTGELFF
TRBJ1-4	TRBV18	.	.	TGTGCCAGCTCAGTAGGCCGGGCTAATGAAAAACTGTTTTTT	CASSVGRANEKLFF
TRBJ2-5	TRBV5-1	.	.	TGCGCCAGCAGCCCCCTCGGTTTGACCCAGTACTTC	CASSPLGLTQYF
TRBJ1-2	TRBV19	.	.	TGTGCCAGTAGTACCGCATCACACAGGACCCTAAACTATGGCTACACCTTC	CASSTASHRTLNYGYTF
TRBJ1-2	TRBV19	.	.	TGTGCCAGTACTGGAGACAGGACCTTCAACTATGGCTACACCTTC	CASTGDRTFNYGYTF
TRBJ1-2	TRBV5-1	.	TRBD1	TGCGCCAGCAGCTTGCAGGGACAGGGGGAAGGCTACACCTTC	CASSLQGQGEGYTF
TRBJ2-1	TRBV7-9	.	.	TGTTCCAGCAGCCTGACTGTGAATGAGCAGTTCTTC	CSSSLTVNEQFF
TRBJ2-2	TRBV27	.	.	TGTGCCAGCAGTTCCGTATTAGCGAACACCAGGGAGCTGTTTTTT	CASSSVLANTRELFF
TRBJ2-7	TRBV11-1	.	TRBD1	TGTGCCAGCAGCTCGGTGGTTAGGGGGCTAGACGAGCAGTACTTC	CASSSVVRGLDEQYF
TRBJ2-5	TRBV21-1	.	.	TGTGCCAGCAGCAAAATCTTACTAGCGGGAAATCAAGAGACCCAGTACTTC	CASSKILLAGNQETQYF
TRBJ2-1	TRBV28	.	.	TGTGCCAGCAGAGACAAACAGGGTTCCCGGGCATTGATCTCCTACAATGAGCAGTTCTTC	CASRDKQGSRALISYNEQFF
TRBJ2-1	TRBV19	.	.	TGTGCCAGTAGTATAGGGACGGGAAAGGCCCAGGAGCAGTTCTTC	CASSIGTGKAQEQFF
TRBJ1-5	TRBV5-1	.	TRBD1	TGCGCCAGCAGCTCGACAGGGCACGGGGAGCCCCAGCATTTT	CASSSTGHGEPQHF
TRBJ2-3	TRBV7-9	.	.	TGTGCCAGCAGTACCGAGGGCAGCACAGATACGCAGTATTTT	CASSTEGSTDTQYF
TRBJ1-1	TRBV6-1	few	.	TGTGCCAGCAGTGCCACAGAGAACACTGAAGCTTTCTTT	CASSATENTEAFF
TRBJ2-3	TRBV7-3	once	TRBD2	TGTGCCAGCAGCTTTCTAGCGGGAAGCACAGATACGCAGTATTTT	CASSFLAGSTDTQYF
TRBJ1-4	TRBV6-5	.	.	TGTGCCAGCAGTCGGACAGCCAATAATGAAAAACTGTTTTTT	CASSRTANNEKLFF
TRBJ1-3	TRBV14	.	.	TGTGCCAGCAGCCAAGATTTCGACAGAGCCTCTGGAAACACCATATATTTT	CASSQDFDRASGNTIYF
TRBJ1-4	TRBV7-9	.	TRBD1	TGTGCCGGCAGCCTAGGGGGCGTAAATGAAAAACTGTTTTTT	CAGSLGGVNEKLFF
TRBJ1-2	TRBV19	.	TRBD1	TGTGCCAGTACCCCGGACAGGGGGCTGAACTATGGCTACACCTTC	CASTPDRGLNYGYTF
TRBJ2-5	TRBV18	.	.	TGTGCCAGCTCACTCTCCGGGACTGCCTACGGGGAGACCCAGTACTTC	CASSLSGTAYGETQYF
TRBJ1-1	TRBV11-3	few	TRBD1	TGTGCCAGCAGCTTAGCTACAGGGGATAGGAACTCCATGAACACTGAAGCTTTCTTT	CASSLATGDRNSMNTEAFF
TRBJ2-1	TRBV15	.	TRBD2	TGTGCCACCAGCCCATCCAGCGGGGGAGGCCTTTACAATGAGCAGTTCTTC	CATSPSSGGGLYNEQFF
TRBJ1-3	TRBV5-1	.	TRBD1	TGCGCCAGCAGCTTAACCGGGACAGTGGGTGACTCTGGAAACACCATATATTTT	CASSLTGTVGDSGNTIYF
TRBJ2-3	TRBV29-1	.	.	TGCAGCGTTCTAGGGGCGTCCGGTCATACGCAGTATTTT	CSVLGASGHTQYF
TRBJ2-2	TRBV29-1	.	TRBD2	TGCAGCGTTGGAACCGGGACTAGCGCCGGGGAGCTGTTTTTT	CSVGTGTSAGELFF
TRBJ2-3	TRBV2	.	TRBD2	TGTGCCAGCAGTGAAGGACTAGCGGGAGGGACAGATACGCAGTATTTT	CASSEGLAGGTDTQYF
TRBJ2-2	TRBV5-8	.	.	TGTGCCGGTACAGGATTCTACACCGGGGAGCTGTTTTTT	CAGTGFYTGELFF
TRBJ1-3	TRBV4-2	.	.	TGTGCCAGCAGCCAAGATCTGCCGGGGTTGGCTGGAAACACCATATATTTT	CASSQDLPGLAGNTIYF
TRBJ1-6	TRBV6-5	.	.	TGTGCCAGCAGTTACTCGTGGCAGGGCTATAATTCACCCCTCCACTTT	CASSYSWQGYNSPLHF